The 20 T cell receptor beta chains reported below all come from one sample, sequenced in a study of T cells in Graves' hyperthyroidism and ophthalmopathy. TCR beta CDR3 sequences were amplified from RNA transcripts. Researchers ran a first-round RT-PCR on the TCR CDR3 using the HTBI primer set. Using its own MiXCR run on the multiplex PCR reads, TCRdb lists one record per CDR3 protein. This sample has hundreds of thousands of distinct CDR3 sequences, with 15% to 20% found just once. Sequenced material: blood. The receptors here all came from a man aged 35-49 years with Graves' ophthalmopathy.

Turning to this clonotype: Since the CDR3 does not end with the conserved phenylalanine or tryptophan, this likely comes from a read error. This chain links TRBV7-2 with TRBJ2-3; 10 bases agree with TRBD2. J gave up 0 bases and V 2 bases, and 8 bases lay outside the gene matches. The CDR3 is made up of 18 amino acids. Germline assignment: CDR1 SGHTA and CDR2 FQGNSA. The CDR3 loop is CASSLSSGGRPSTDTQYL. DNA of the CDR3: TGTGCCAGCAGCTTATCTAGCGGGGGACGCCCTAGCACAGATACGCAGTATCTT.

This clonotype was detected only a few times. The chain has TRBV7-2 and TRBJ2-3; 8 bases line up with TRBD2. This CDR3 is 16 amino acids long. V was pared by 5 bases and J by 4 bases, with 11 bases of the junction left unmatched. CDR1 is SGHTA, CDR2 FQGNSA, per germline. The CDR3 sequence: CASSPPQAGVADTQYF. CDR3 DNA: TGTGCCAGCAGCCCACCCCAAGCGGGAGTCGCAGATACGCAGTATTTT.

This clonotype was recorded many times. The rearrangement uses TRBV28 and TRBJ1-1; no definite D call. V was shortened by 0 bases and J by 1 base, with 9 bases between the two germline ends. CDR3 length equals 15 residues. Germline CDR1 reads MDHEN; CDR2 reads SYDVKM. The CDR3 is CASSLWPEQNTEAFF. DNA for the CDR3: TGTGCCAGCAGTTTATGGCCGGAACAGAACACTGAAGCTTTCTTT. Based on the CDR3 plus reference TRBV28 and TRBJ1-1, the full variable domain is DVKVTQSSRYLVKRTGEKVFLECVQDMDHENMFWYRQDPGLGLRLIYFSYDVKMKEKGDIPEGYSVSREKKERFSLILESASTNQTSMYLCASSLWPEQNTEAFFGQGTRLTVV.

This clonotype came up a few times. The chain combines TRBV19 with TRBJ2-5; the D gene is possibly TRBD1 (6 bases). Trimming removed 8 bases at V and 5 bases at J, with 15 bases between. The CDR3 totals 13 residues. Looked up from germline, CDR1 is LNHDA and CDR2 is SQIVND (reference sequence). For the CDR3, the DNA is TGTGCCAGTGGTACAGGGTTACGCGAGACCCAGTACTTC. Amino acid sequence: CASGTGLRETQYF.

This clonotype was picked up a small number of times. The chain uses TRBV9 and TRBJ2-1; 7 bases are shared with TRBD2. CDR1 is SGDLS and CDR2 is YYNGEE in the germline V gene. The CDR3 contains 15 residues. V gave up 4 bases and J gave up 7 bases; unmatched junction bases: 11. CDR3 in amino acids: CASSLRLAPSNEQFF. Written as DNA, the CDR3 is TGTGCCAGCAGCTTACGACTAGCCCCCTCGAATGAGCAGTTCTTC.

This clonotype has just a few counts. The rearrangement links TRBV15 to TRBJ2-6, with D unclear. Germline loops: CDR1 LNHNV, CDR2 YYDKDF (reference sequence). CDR3 length: 17 residues. V was pared by 0 bases and J by 4 bases, with 13 bases between. The CDR3 bases are TGTGCCACCAGCAGAGATGGAACGGTTTCCGGGGCCAACGTCCTGACTTTC. The encoded protein is CATSRDGTVSGANVLTF.

This clonotype was picked up a small number of times. The chain carries TRBV3-1 and TRBJ2-7; 7 bases fit TRBD2. V shed 0 bases, J shed 8 bases, and the junction held 1 base outside the gene matches. The CDR3 runs 12 residues. Germline V gene sequence: CDR1 LGHDT, CDR2 YNNKEL (reference sequence). CDR3 sequence (DNA): TGTGCCAGCAGCCAAGAGGGGACTAAGCAGTACTTC. Encoded protein: CASSQEGTKQYF.

V and J are TRBV10-3 and TRBJ2-7, with 14 bases matching TRBD2. The J segment lost 3 bases and the V segment lost 6 bases, leaving 4 bases of the junction unmatched. This CDR3 has 15 amino acids. CDR1 and CDR2 from the germline V gene are ENHRY and SYGVKD. CDR3: CAIRGTSGSLYEQYF. As DNA, the CDR3 is TGTGCCATCAGGGGGACTAGCGGGAGCCTCTACGAGCAGTACTTC.

In DNA form, the CDR3 reads TGTGCCAGCAGTTCAGACGGCGGGGAGCTGTTTTTT. Translation gives CASSSDGGELFF. V gene TRBV9 combines with J gene TRBJ2-2; D remains unclear. This CDR3 is built from 12 residues. The V gene lost 5 bases and the J gene lost 7 bases, with 9 bases spanning the gap. Germline assignment: CDR1 SGDLS and CDR2 YYNGEE.

This clonotype was observed at least ten times. The chain joins TRBV28 to TRBJ2-7; 7 bases match TRBD2. Germline CDR1 is MDHEN and CDR2 is SYDVKM. The junction had 6 bases not matched to a gene; V was cut back by 5 bases and J by 2 bases. The CDR3 runs 14 residues. CDR3 protein: CASSPRGWTYEQYF. The CDR3 DNA follows: TGTGCCAGCAGTCCGCGGGGGTGGACCTACGAGCAGTACTTC.

This sequence joins TRBV27 and TRBJ2-3, with 12 nucleotides matching TRBD2. The germline CDR1 and CDR2 sequences are MNHEY and SMNVEV (reference sequence). The J segment lost 4 bases and the V segment lost 3 bases, leaving 2 bases of the junction unmatched. The CDR3 totals 15 residues. The CDR3 sequence is CASSLTSGSPDTQYF. The CDR3 DNA is TGTGCCAGCAGTTTGACTAGCGGGAGTCCAGATACGCAGTATTTT.

The chain carries TRBV4-2 and TRBJ2-7; TRBD2 aligns across 11 bases. The J segment lost 7 bases and the V segment lost 4 bases, leaving 18 bases of the junction unmatched. The CDR3 extends over 18 amino acids. CDR1 and CDR2 (germline): LGHNA, YNFKEQ. CDR3 sequence: CASSLEILAGGRQREQYF. The CDR3 region has the DNA TGTGCCAGCAGCCTTGAAATCTTAGCGGGAGGGCGACAGAGGGAGCAGTACTTC.

This clonotype was detected a few times. The rearrangement links TRBV2 to TRBJ1-2; possible D gene TRBD1, 5 bases. This CDR3 comprises 13 residues. Germline-derived CDR1 and CDR2 are SNHLY and FYNNEI. V dropped 7 bases and J dropped 2 bases, with 11 bases sitting between them. The CDR3 coding sequence is TGTGCCAGCACTACGGGACCGAACTATGGCTACACCTTC. This translates into CASTTGPNYGYTF.

This clonotype was observed at least ten times. V gene TRBV28 combines with J gene TRBJ2-5, with D perhaps assigned TRBD1 or TRBD2 (5 bases each). The V and J ends lost 6 bases and 3 bases respectively, with 17 bases between them. Germline CDR1 is MDHEN and CDR2 is SYDVKM. This CDR3 region has 15 residues. CDR3 loop: CASRRVGASEETQYF. DNA of the CDR3: TGTGCCAGCAGGAGGGTAGGGGCCTCGGAAGAGACCCAGTACTTC.

This clonotype was counted only a few times. V and J are TRBV6-2 or TRBV6-3 and TRBJ2-5; D not certain. V lost 6 bases and J lost 1, with 15 bases in between. The CDR3 spans 15 residues. CDR1 is MNHEY, CDR2 SVGEGT, per germline. This chain's CDR3 is CASRNLLTAQETQYF. For the CDR3, the DNA is TGTGCCAGCAGGAACCTCCTGACGGCCCAAGAGACCCAGTACTTC.

This clonotype was seen a few times. The chain combines TRBV6-1 with TRBJ1-1; D may be TRBD1 (5 bases). The CDR3 loop spans 14 amino acids. Germline CDR1 is MNHNS and CDR2 is SASEGT. The V gene lost 1 base and the J gene lost 6 bases, with 12 bases spanning the gap. The DNA for the CDR3 is TGTGCCAGCAGTGAAGTTTCAGGGTTCCCTGAAGCTTTCTTT. Its protein product is CASSEVSGFPEAFF.

The V gene is TRBV7-2, the J gene TRBJ1-2, with 7 positions matching TRBD1. V was clipped by 0 bases and J by 1 base; unmatched bases: 14. Germline V gene sequence: CDR1 SGHTA, CDR2 FQGNSA. The CDR3 runs 19 residues. The CDR3: CASSLASGRRDSFNYGYTF. CDR3 bases: TGTGCCAGCAGCTTAGCGTCGGGGAGGAGGGACAGTTTTAACTATGGCTACACCTTC.

This clonotype was observed at least ten times. V and J are TRBV27 and TRBJ2-3; TRBD1 is a possible D gene (6 bases). Deletions cut 4 bases from V and 0 bases from J, with 11 bases between. Per the germline V gene, CDR1 is MNHEY and CDR2 is SMNVEV (reference sequence). The CDR3 spans 15 residues. The CDR3, as DNA: TGTGCCAGCAGTTGGGGGCAGGGGAGCACAGATACGCAGTATTTT. Encoded protein: CASSWGQGSTDTQYF.

This clonotype was seen a handful of times. The chain uses TRBV19 and TRBJ1-1, with 7 bases matching TRBD1. The V gene's germline CDR1 is LNHDA and CDR2 SQIVND (reference sequence). Losses at the gene ends were 4 bases for V and 1 base for J; bases not matched to a gene: 3. The CDR3 extends over 14 amino acids. The CDR3 loop reads CASSTGGPNTEAFF. CDR3 nucleotides: TGTGCCAGTAGTACAGGGGGACCGAACACTGAAGCTTTCTTT. Looking up the rest from reference TRBV19 and TRBJ1-1 gives the full variable domain: DGGITQSPKYLFRKEGQNVTLSCEQNLNHDAMYWYRQDPGQGLRLIYYSQIVNDFQKGDIAEGYSVSREKKESFPLTVTSAQKNPTAFYLCASSTGGPNTEAFFGQGTRLTVV.

This chain connects TRBV7-9 to TRBJ2-2, with D uncertain. The germline V gene encodes CDR1 SEHNR and CDR2 FQNEAQ (reference sequence). The CDR3 runs to 15 residues. Deletions cut 6 bases from V and 0 bases from J, with 11 bases between. The CDR3 DNA follows: TGTGCCAGCAGTTCCGACGGAGCGAACACCGGGGAGCTGTTTTTT. Its translation is CASSSDGANTGELFF. The full variable domain, with the rest looked up from reference TRBV7-9 and TRBJ2-2, is DTGVSQNPRHKITKRGQNVTFRCDPISEHNRLYWYRQTLGQGPEFLTYFQNEAQLEKSRLLSDRFSAERPKGSFSTLEIQRTEQGDSAMYLCASSSDGANTGELFFGEGSRLTVL.